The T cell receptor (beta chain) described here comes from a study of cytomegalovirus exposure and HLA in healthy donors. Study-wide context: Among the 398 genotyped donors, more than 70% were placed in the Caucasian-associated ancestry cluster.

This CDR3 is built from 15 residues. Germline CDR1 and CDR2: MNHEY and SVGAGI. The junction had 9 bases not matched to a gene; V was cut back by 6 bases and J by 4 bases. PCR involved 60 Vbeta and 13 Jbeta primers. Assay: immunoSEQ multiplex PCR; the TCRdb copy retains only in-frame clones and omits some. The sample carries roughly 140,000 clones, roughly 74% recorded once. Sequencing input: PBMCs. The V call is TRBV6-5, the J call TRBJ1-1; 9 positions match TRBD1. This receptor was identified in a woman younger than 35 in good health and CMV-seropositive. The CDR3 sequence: CASREQGAPGTEAFF. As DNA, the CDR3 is TGTGCCAGCAGGGAACAGGGGGCGCCGGGCACTGAAGCTTTCTTT.